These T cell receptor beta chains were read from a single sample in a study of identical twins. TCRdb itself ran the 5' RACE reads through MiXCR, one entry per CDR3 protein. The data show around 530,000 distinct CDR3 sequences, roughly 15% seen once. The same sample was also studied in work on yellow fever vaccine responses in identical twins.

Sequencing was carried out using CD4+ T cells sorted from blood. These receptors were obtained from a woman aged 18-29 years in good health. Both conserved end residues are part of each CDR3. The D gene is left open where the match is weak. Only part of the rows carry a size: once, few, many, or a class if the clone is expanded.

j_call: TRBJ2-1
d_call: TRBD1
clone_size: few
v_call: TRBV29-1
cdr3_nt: TGCAGCGTAGGGACAGCCGAGCAGTTCTTC
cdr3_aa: CSVGTAEQFF

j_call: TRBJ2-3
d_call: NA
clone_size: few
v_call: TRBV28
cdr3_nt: TGTGCCAGCAGTTTAAGGGGGTCTCGTGGTGCAGATACGCAGTATTTT
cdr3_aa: CASSLRGSRGADTQYF

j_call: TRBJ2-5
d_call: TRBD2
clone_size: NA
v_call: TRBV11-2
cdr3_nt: TGTGCCAGCAGCTCGGGACTAGCGGGGGGGCTTCTCGAGGAGACCCAGTACTTC
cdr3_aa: CASSSGLAGGLLEETQYF

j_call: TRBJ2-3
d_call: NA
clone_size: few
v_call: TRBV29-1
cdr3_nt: TGCAGCGTTTCCCACAGGGAGACAGATACGCAGTATTTT
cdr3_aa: CSVSHRETDTQYF

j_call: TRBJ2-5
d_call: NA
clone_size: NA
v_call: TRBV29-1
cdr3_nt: TGCAGCGTTGTTATTGCGGGGGAGACCCAGTACTTC
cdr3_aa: CSVVIAGETQYF

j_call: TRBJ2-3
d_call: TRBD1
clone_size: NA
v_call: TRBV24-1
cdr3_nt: TGTGCCACCAGTGATACCCCTCGGACAGGGCCCACAGATACGCAGTATTTT
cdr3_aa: CATSDTPRTGPTDTQYF

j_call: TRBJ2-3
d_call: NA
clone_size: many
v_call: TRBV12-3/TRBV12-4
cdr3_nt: TGTGCCAGCAGTTTACTGGATACGCAGTATTTT
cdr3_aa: CASSLLDTQYF

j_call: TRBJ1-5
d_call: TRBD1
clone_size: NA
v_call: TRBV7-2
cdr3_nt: TGTGCCAGCAGCCCCGACAGGGGGCTTGGTCAGCCCCAGCATTTT
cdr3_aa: CASSPDRGLGQPQHF

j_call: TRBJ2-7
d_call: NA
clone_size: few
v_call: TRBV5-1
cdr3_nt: TGCGCCAGCAGCGGGGCGGGACTCAGCTCCTACGAGCAGTACTTC
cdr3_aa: CASSGAGLSSYEQYF

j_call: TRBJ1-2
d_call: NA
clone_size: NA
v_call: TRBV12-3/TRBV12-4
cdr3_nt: TGTGCCAGCACCCCCCTGGGCAGGTCTAACTATGGCTACACCTTC
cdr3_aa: CASTPLGRSNYGYTF

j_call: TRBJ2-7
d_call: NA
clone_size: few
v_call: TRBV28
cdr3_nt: TGTGCCAGCAGATCCGACAGCTACGAGCAGTACTTC
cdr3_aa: CASRSDSYEQYF

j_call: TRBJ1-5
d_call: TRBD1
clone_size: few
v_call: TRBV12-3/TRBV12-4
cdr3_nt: TGTGCCAGCAGTTTGGACAGGGGGCTGAGGCAGCCCCAGCATTTT
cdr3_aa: CASSLDRGLRQPQHF

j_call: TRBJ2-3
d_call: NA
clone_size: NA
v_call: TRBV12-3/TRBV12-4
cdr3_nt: TGTGCCAGCAGGGCCGGGGACACCCCGGCAGATACGCAGTATTTT
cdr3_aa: CASRAGDTPADTQYF

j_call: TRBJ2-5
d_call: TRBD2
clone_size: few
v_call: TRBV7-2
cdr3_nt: TGTGCCAGCAGCTCACGGACTAGGTCCCGCCAAGAGACCCAGTACTTC
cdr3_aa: CASSSRTRSRQETQYF

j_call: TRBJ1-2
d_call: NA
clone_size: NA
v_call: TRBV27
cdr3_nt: TGTGCCAGCAGTTTTGAGGGGTTCGATGGCTACACCTTC
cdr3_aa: CASSFEGFDGYTF

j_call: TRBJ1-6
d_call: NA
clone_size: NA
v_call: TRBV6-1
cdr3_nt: TGTGCCAGCACCTTGGGCAGGGGAAATTCACCCCTCCACTTT
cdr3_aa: CASTLGRGNSPLHF

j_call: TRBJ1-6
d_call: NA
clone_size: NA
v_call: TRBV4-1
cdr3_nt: TGCGCCAGCAGCCAAGACGGTCAGGGCTCCTATAATTCACCCCTCCACTTT
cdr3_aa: CASSQDGQGSYNSPLHF

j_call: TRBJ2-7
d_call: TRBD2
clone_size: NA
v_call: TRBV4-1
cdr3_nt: TGCGCCAGCAGCCCGACCGGACTAGCGGGAGGGAGTACCTACGAGCAGTACTTC
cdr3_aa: CASSPTGLAGGSTYEQYF

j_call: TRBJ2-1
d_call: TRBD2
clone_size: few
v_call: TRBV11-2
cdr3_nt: TGTGCCAGCAGCCTTCGACTTACGCGGCGGGAGTCAATCGATGAGCAGTTCTTC
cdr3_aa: CASSLRLTRRESIDEQFF

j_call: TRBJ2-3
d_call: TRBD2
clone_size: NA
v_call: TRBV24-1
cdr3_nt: TGTGCCACCAGTGATGGGCTAGCGGGTTGGGATTACACAGATACGCAGTATTTT
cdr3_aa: CATSDGLAGWDYTDTQYF

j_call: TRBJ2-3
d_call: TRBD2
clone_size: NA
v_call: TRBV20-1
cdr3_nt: TGCAGTGCCCCCATAGCGGGGGGGGGAGATACGCAGTATTTT
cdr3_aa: CSAPIAGGGDTQYF

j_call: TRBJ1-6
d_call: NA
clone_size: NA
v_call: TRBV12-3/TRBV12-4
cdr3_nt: TGTGCCAGCAGTTTAGCGCAGACGAGAGTCCACTTT
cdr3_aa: CASSLAQTRVHF

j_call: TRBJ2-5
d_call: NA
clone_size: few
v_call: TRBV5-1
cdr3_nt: TGCGCCAGCAGCTTGTCTGGACGGATTGGTGGAGAGACCCAGTACTTC
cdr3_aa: CASSLSGRIGGETQYF

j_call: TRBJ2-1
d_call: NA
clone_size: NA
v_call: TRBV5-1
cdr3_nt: TGCGCCAGCAGCCGGTCCAACAGGGTAGGAGACAATGAGCAGTTCTTC
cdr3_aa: CASSRSNRVGDNEQFF

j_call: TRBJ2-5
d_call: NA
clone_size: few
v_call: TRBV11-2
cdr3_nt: TGTGCCAGCAGCTTAGAGGTCAGGCAGGGAAGAGAGACCCAGTACTTC
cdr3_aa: CASSLEVRQGRETQYF

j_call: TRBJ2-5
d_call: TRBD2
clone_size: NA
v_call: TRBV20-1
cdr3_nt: TGCAGTGCAACAAAAGGGACTAGCGGGAGTAATTTAGAGACCCAGTACTTC
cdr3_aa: CSATKGTSGSNLETQYF

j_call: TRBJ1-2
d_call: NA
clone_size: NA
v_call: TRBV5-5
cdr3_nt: TGTGCCAGCAGCTTGGAACATAACTATGGCTACACCTTC
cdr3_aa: CASSLEHNYGYTF

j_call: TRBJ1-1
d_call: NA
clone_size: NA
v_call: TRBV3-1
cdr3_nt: TGTGCCAGCAGCCGATTCGACAGGGAAGCTTTCTTT
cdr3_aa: CASSRFDREAFF

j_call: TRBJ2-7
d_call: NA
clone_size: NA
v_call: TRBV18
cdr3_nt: TGTGCCAGCTCCCCGGACTACGAGCAGTACTTC
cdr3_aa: CASSPDYEQYF

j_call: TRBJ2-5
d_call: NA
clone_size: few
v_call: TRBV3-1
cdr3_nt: TGTGCCAGCGCCACGGGCCTACAAGAGACCCAGTACTTC
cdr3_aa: CASATGLQETQYF

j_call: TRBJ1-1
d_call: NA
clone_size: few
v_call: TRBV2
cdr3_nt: TGTGCCAGCACATTCGGGGGGATTGAAGCTTTCTTT
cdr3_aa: CASTFGGIEAFF

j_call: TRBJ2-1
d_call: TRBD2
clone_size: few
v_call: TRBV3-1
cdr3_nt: TGTGCCAGCAGCCAGGGTTCGGGAGGGCCGCGGAATGAGCAGTTCTTC
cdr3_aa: CASSQGSGGPRNEQFF

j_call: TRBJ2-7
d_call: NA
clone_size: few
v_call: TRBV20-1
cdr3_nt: TGCAGTGCAAAGAAGGCCGCCTCGGGGGAGCAGTACTTC
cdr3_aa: CSAKKAASGEQYF

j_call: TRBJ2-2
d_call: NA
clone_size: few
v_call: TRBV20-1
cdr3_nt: TGCAGTGCTAGAGATCTCCAGGGGACGGCCACCGGGGAGCTGTTTTTT
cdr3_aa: CSARDLQGTATGELFF

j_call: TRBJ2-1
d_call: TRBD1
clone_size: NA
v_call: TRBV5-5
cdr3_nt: TGTGCCAGCAGGCGGCCGGGACAGGGGGTCGGCAATGAGCAGTTCTTC
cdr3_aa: CASRRPGQGVGNEQFF

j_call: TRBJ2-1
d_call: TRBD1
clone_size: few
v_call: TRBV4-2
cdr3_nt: TGTGCCAGCAGCCAAGATAAGGGGGCGTTATTCAGCTCCTACAATGAGCAGTTCTTC
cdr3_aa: CASSQDKGALFSSYNEQFF